The rows below give T cell receptor beta chains drawn from one sample of a study of OX40 agonist ivuxolimab in advanced cancers. Some clones are missing from TCRdb's copy, which holds only in-frame ones; the method was immunoSEQ multiplex PCR. Of some 22,000 clones listed, around 87% are singletons. This specimen consisted of CD4+ or CD8+ T cells sorted from blood, obtained in a trial of the OX40 agonist ivuxolimab. The source is an adult with an advanced solid tumor such as melanoma, head and neck, liver or kidney cancer. The CDR3 runs from the conserved cysteine through the conserved F or W. D genes are given only for firm matches. Rows give clone size only sometimes, using once, few, many, or a class for an expanded clone.

j_gene: TRBJ1-1
abundance: few
v_gene: TRBV6-6
d_gene: .
CDR3nt: TGTGCTACCAAAGGAGGGCTAACTGAAGCTTTCTTT
CDR3aa: CATKGGLTEAFF

j_gene: TRBJ2-2
abundance: .
v_gene: TRBV19
d_gene: TRBD2
CDR3nt: TGTGCCAGTAGCCCGAGCGGGGGGGCCACCGGGGAGCTGTTTTTT
CDR3aa: CASSPSGGATGELFF

j_gene: TRBJ2-1
abundance: .
v_gene: TRBV11-2
d_gene: TRBD1
CDR3nt: TGTGCCAGCAGCTTAGCCCGACAGGGAAGACAAGGTCACAATGAGCAGTTCTTC
CDR3aa: CASSLARQGRQGHNEQFF

j_gene: TRBJ2-4
abundance: .
v_gene: TRBV14
d_gene: .
CDR3nt: TGTGCCAGCAGCCAAGGAATAGCCAAAAACATTCAGTACTTC
CDR3aa: CASSQGIAKNIQYF

j_gene: TRBJ2-3
abundance: .
v_gene: TRBV2
d_gene: TRBD2
CDR3nt: TGTGCCACGGGACTAGCGGGGGGGCTTGGCACAGATACGCAGTATTTT
CDR3aa: CATGLAGGLGTDTQYF

j_gene: TRBJ2-7
abundance: .
v_gene: TRBV10-3
d_gene: .
CDR3nt: TGTGCCATCAGTGCTGCAGGGGCCTACGAGCAGTACTTC
CDR3aa: CAISAAGAYEQYF

j_gene: TRBJ2-7
abundance: once
v_gene: TRBV15
d_gene: TRBD1
CDR3nt: TGTGCCACCAGCAGAGGGACAGGGGGCTCCTACGAGCAGTACTTC
CDR3aa: CATSRGTGGSYEQYF

j_gene: TRBJ2-1
abundance: .
v_gene: TRBV10-3
d_gene: .
CDR3nt: TGTGCCATCAGTGACGGGGGCGACTACAATGAGCAGTTCTTC
CDR3aa: CAISDGGDYNEQFF

j_gene: TRBJ1-1
abundance: .
v_gene: TRBV9
d_gene: .
CDR3nt: TGTGCCAGCAGCGTAGAGGGAGACCTTGAAGCTTTCTTT
CDR3aa: CASSVEGDLEAFF

j_gene: TRBJ2-6
abundance: .
v_gene: TRBV30
d_gene: .
CDR3nt: TGTGCCTGGACCCAGGGAGTGAGTGGGGCCAACGTCCTGACTTTC
CDR3aa: CAWTQGVSGANVLTF

j_gene: TRBJ2-7
abundance: .
v_gene: TRBV9
d_gene: TRBD1
CDR3nt: TGTGCCAGCAGCGTAGACGGGACAGGGGTCTCCTACGAGCAGTACTTC
CDR3aa: CASSVDGTGVSYEQYF

j_gene: TRBJ2-7
abundance: .
v_gene: TRBV2
d_gene: TRBD1
CDR3nt: TGTGCCAGCAGTACCATAACAGGGGGCGGCTCCTACGAGCAGTACTTC
CDR3aa: CASSTITGGGSYEQYF

j_gene: TRBJ1-1
abundance: .
v_gene: TRBV5-1
d_gene: .
CDR3nt: TGCGCCAGCAGCTTGGGGGACATGAACACTGAAGCTTTCTTT
CDR3aa: CASSLGDMNTEAFF

j_gene: TRBJ1-5
abundance: .
v_gene: TRBV28
d_gene: TRBD1
CDR3nt: TGTGCCAGCAGCGCTTCTCAAAGGTGGGACAGGACAAATCAGCCCCAGCATTTT
CDR3aa: CASSASQRWDRTNQPQHF

j_gene: TRBJ1-1
abundance: .
v_gene: TRBV6-5
d_gene: .
CDR3nt: TGTGCCAGCAGCCCATCCGGGACAGAAGCTTTCTTT
CDR3aa: CASSPSGTEAFF

j_gene: TRBJ2-7
abundance: .
v_gene: TRBV6-5
d_gene: .
CDR3nt: TGTGCCAGCAGTTACGAATCAGTAGCCTCCTACGAGCAGTACTTC
CDR3aa: CASSYESVASYEQYF

j_gene: TRBJ2-7
abundance: .
v_gene: TRBV7-9
d_gene: TRBD2
CDR3nt: TGTGCCAGCAGCTCAGTTAGCGGGGGGGCCGGGGCCTACGAGCAGTACTTC
CDR3aa: CASSSVSGGAGAYEQYF

j_gene: TRBJ2-1
abundance: .
v_gene: TRBV2
d_gene: TRBD1
CDR3nt: TGTGCCAGCGGTCAGGACAGGGATAGTAATGAGCAGTTCTTC
CDR3aa: CASGQDRDSNEQFF

j_gene: TRBJ2-7
abundance: .
v_gene: TRBV4-1
d_gene: .
CDR3nt: TGCGCCAGCAGCCAAGATAAGGGGTACGACGAGCAGTACTTC
CDR3aa: CASSQDKGYDEQYF

j_gene: TRBJ1-1
abundance: once
v_gene: TRBV4-1
d_gene: TRBD1
CDR3nt: TGCGCCAGCAGCCAAGGATGGACAGGGGTGAACACTGAAGCTTTCTTT
CDR3aa: CASSQGWTGVNTEAFF

j_gene: TRBJ1-5
abundance: .
v_gene: TRBV7-9
d_gene: TRBD1
CDR3nt: TGTGCCAGTAGACAGGGGGGCAATCAGCCCCAGCATTTT
CDR3aa: CASRQGGNQPQHF

j_gene: TRBJ1-1
abundance: .
v_gene: TRBV4-3
d_gene: TRBD1
CDR3nt: TGCGCCAGCAGCCAAGATAAACCAGGGGGCGGCACTGAAGCTTTCTTT
CDR3aa: CASSQDKPGGGTEAFF

j_gene: TRBJ2-7
abundance: large
v_gene: TRBV10-2
d_gene: .
CDR3nt: TGCGCCAGCCGGACAGATTCCTACGAGCAGTACTTC
CDR3aa: CASRTDSYEQYF

j_gene: TRBJ2-2
abundance: once
v_gene: TRBV7-3
d_gene: .
CDR3nt: TGTGCCAGCAGCTTAACTGGGGCTTGGAGGACGGGCTTATACACCGGGGAGCTGTTTTTT
CDR3aa: CASSLTGAWRTGLYTGELFF

j_gene: TRBJ1-5
abundance: .
v_gene: TRBV4-1
d_gene: .
CDR3nt: TGCGCCAGCAGCCAACCCGACAATGAGGGCCAGCCCCAGCATTTT
CDR3aa: CASSQPDNEGQPQHF

j_gene: TRBJ2-1
abundance: .
v_gene: TRBV11-2
d_gene: TRBD2
CDR3nt: TGTGCCAGCAGCCCGAGACTAGCGGCACTCTACAATGAGCAGTTCTTC
CDR3aa: CASSPRLAALYNEQFF

j_gene: TRBJ1-3
abundance: .
v_gene: TRBV30
d_gene: .
CDR3nt: TGTGCCTGGAGTGATCCACCCGATGTCGGGGAGGTGGAAGACACCATATATTTT
CDR3aa: CAWSDPPDVGEVEDTIYF

j_gene: TRBJ2-5
abundance: .
v_gene: TRBV30
d_gene: .
CDR3nt: TGTGCCTGGGGAACCCCAGGGGAGGGGGAGACCCAGTACTTC
CDR3aa: CAWGTPGEGETQYF

j_gene: TRBJ2-3
abundance: .
v_gene: TRBV7-8
d_gene: TRBD2
CDR3nt: TGTGCCAGCAGCTTTACTCCTAGCGGGGAGGGCACAGATACGCAGTATTTT
CDR3aa: CASSFTPSGEGTDTQYF

j_gene: TRBJ1-2
abundance: .
v_gene: TRBV6-4
d_gene: TRBD1
CDR3nt: TGTGCCAGCAGTGACTCGGGGACAGGGCATGGCTACACCTTC
CDR3aa: CASSDSGTGHGYTF

j_gene: TRBJ2-7
abundance: .
v_gene: TRBV5-5
d_gene: .
CDR3nt: TGTGCCAGCAGCTTGAGAATCGCCACGGAGCAGTACTTC
CDR3aa: CASSLRIATEQYF

j_gene: TRBJ2-7
abundance: once
v_gene: TRBV4-1
d_gene: TRBD1
CDR3nt: TGCGCCAGCAGCCGGGGACAGAGGGGCGAGCAGTACTTC
CDR3aa: CASSRGQRGEQYF

j_gene: TRBJ2-1
abundance: .
v_gene: TRBV19
d_gene: .
CDR3nt: TGTGCCAGTATTGGAAAAGGGGGGATCTACAATGAGCAGTTCTTC
CDR3aa: CASIGKGGIYNEQFF

j_gene: TRBJ1-1
abundance: .
v_gene: TRBV30
d_gene: .
CDR3nt: TGTGCCTGGAGTGCAGGTTTCGCTGAAGCTTTCTTT
CDR3aa: CAWSAGFAEAFF

j_gene: TRBJ2-3
abundance: .
v_gene: TRBV11-3
d_gene: .
CDR3nt: TGTGCCAGCAGCATGGGACTGGCGAGCGGCACAGATACGCAGTATTTT
CDR3aa: CASSMGLASGTDTQYF